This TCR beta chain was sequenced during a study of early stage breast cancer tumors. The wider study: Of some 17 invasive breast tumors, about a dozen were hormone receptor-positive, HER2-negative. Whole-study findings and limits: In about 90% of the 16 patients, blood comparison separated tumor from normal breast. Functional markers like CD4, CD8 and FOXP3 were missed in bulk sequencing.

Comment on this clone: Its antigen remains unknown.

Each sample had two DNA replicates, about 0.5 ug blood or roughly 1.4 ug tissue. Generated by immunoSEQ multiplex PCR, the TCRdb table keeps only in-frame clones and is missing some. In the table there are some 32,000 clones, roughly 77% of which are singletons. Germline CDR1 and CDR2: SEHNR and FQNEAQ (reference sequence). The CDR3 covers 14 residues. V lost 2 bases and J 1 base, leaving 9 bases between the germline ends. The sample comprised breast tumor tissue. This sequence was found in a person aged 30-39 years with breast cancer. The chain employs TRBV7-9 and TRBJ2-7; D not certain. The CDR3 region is CASSLSAGSYEQYF. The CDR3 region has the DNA TGTGCCAGCAGCTTAAGCGCCGGTTCCTACGAGCAGTACTTC.